The 28 T cell receptor beta chains below come from one sample, sequenced in a study of OX40 agonist ivuxolimab in advanced cancers. Clones were sequenced by immunoSEQ multiplex PCR, and TCRdb holds only the in-frame ones, with some missing. The table includes approximately 90,000 clones, 70% to 85% detected once. The input for sequencing was CD4+ or CD8+ T cells sorted from blood, taken in a trial of the OX40 agonist ivuxolimab. The source is an adult with an advanced solid tumor such as melanoma, head and neck, liver or kidney cancer.

V is TRBV6-5 and J is TRBJ2-5; possibly TRBD1 or TRBD2 for D (5 bases each). Trimming shortened V by 0 bases and J by 2 bases, and 13 bases separated the two germline ends. Germline-derived CDR1 and CDR2 are MNHEY and SVGAGI. There are 16 residues in the CDR3. CDR3 in amino acids: CASSYSGTQSQETQYF. DNA for the CDR3: TGTGCCAGCAGTTACTCCGGGACGCAATCTCAAGAGACCCAGTACTTC.

The rearrangement uses TRBV7-2 and TRBJ1-1; no clear D gene. V lost 3 bases to trimming and J lost 0 bases, with 8 bases between them. The V gene's germline CDR1 is SGHTA and CDR2 FQGNSA. This CDR3 has 14 residues. The CDR3 bases are TGTGCCAGCAGCTTGACGGCGGTGAACACTGAAGCTTTCTTT. Protein sequence: CASSLTAVNTEAFF.

This clone occurred a few times. The V gene is TRBV18, the J gene TRBJ2-7; D is perhaps TRBD2 (6 bases). Germline CDR1 KGHSH, CDR2 LQKENI. CDR3 length: 13 residues. The V end lost 4 bases, the J end lost 10 bases, and 17 bases lay between the germline ends. The CDR3 nucleotides read TGTGCCAGCTCACAGGGACTTGACACTGAACAGTACTTC. Amino acids: CASSQGLDTEQYF.

The chain uses TRBV11-3 and TRBJ2-7, with TRBD1 matching over 8 bases. This CDR3 region has 15 residues. V was pared by 1 base and J by 2 bases, with 4 bases of the junction left unmatched. Looked up from germline, CDR1 is SGHNT and CDR2 is YENEEA. The CDR3 region has the DNA TGTGCCAGCAGCTTAGCGACAGGGGTTACCTACGAGCAGTACTTC. Encoded protein: CASSLATGVTYEQYF.

This chain connects TRBV4-1 to TRBJ2-4; tentative D call: TRBD2 (6 bases). Germline V gives CDR1 MGHRA, CDR2 YSYEKL. The ends were cut back, 0 bases at V and 1 base at J, with 7 bases in the middle. The CDR3 has 15 residues. As DNA, the CDR3 is TGCGCCAGCAGCCAAGAGGAGGGGGCCAAAAACATTCAGTACTTC. It is translated as CASSQEEGAKNIQYF.

The genes are TRBV5-1 and TRBJ2-3, with 7 positions matching TRBD1. Germline-derived CDR1 and CDR2 are SGHRS and YFSETQ. J was trimmed by 0 bases and V by 8 bases; bases with no gene match: 9. The CDR3 contains 15 residues. CDR3 in DNA: TGCGCCAGTAAACAGGGGCCGTTAAGCACAGATACGCAGTATTTT. Its translation is CASKQGPLSTDTQYF.

This rearrangement joins TRBV2 to TRBJ1-5; D perhaps matches TRBD1 (6 bases). Germline V gene sequence: CDR1 SNHLY, CDR2 FYNNEI. This CDR3 comprises 15 residues. Trimming cost V 2 bases and J 7 bases, with 15 bases left between them. In DNA form, the CDR3 reads TGTGCCAGCAGTGAATTCGGGGGGCCGTGGCAGCCCCAGCATTTT. It encodes CASSEFGGPWQPQHF.

This clone showed up just once. The CDR3 is CASSVDVGDTDTQYF. CDR3 in DNA: TGTGCCAGCAGCGTAGATGTGGGGGACACAGATACGCAGTATTTT. This sequence joins TRBV9 and TRBJ2-3; D may match TRBD1 or TRBD2 (5 bases each). Trimming pared 0 bases from V and 2 bases from J, leaving 10 bases between. CDR1 and CDR2 (germline): SGDLS, YYNGEE. The CDR3 sequence is 15 residues long.

The rearrangement links TRBV9 to TRBJ2-3; possibly TRBD2 for D (6 bases). Germline lookup yields CDR1 SGDLS and CDR2 YYNGEE. The CDR3 totals 14 residues. Trimming cost V 2 bases and J 5 bases, with 12 bases left between them. The CDR3 reads CASSVEGRGDTQYF. CDR3 bases: TGTGCCAGCAGCGTGGAGGGCCGGGGAGATACGCAGTATTTT.

The chain combines TRBV7-9 with TRBJ2-2, with 9 bases identical to TRBD1. Germline values: CDR1 SEHNR, CDR2 FQNEAQ (reference sequence). Unmatched junction bases numbered 9, after V lost 4 bases and J lost 6 bases. The CDR3 loop spans 16 amino acids. CDR3 DNA: TGTGCCAGCAGCTCTCCGACAGGGGGAAAGCCCGGGGAGCTGTTTTTT. Translated, it gives CASSSPTGGKPGELFF.

Here the CDR3 DNA reads TGTGCCAGTAGCGTGGCATTGAACACTGAAGCTTTCTTT. Translation: CASSVALNTEAFF. The chain combines TRBV19 with TRBJ1-1; D call uncertain. CDR1 LNHDA and CDR2 SQIVND come from the germline V gene (reference sequence). Trimming pared 6 bases from V and 0 bases from J, leaving 8 bases between. The CDR3 consists of 13 residues.

The CDR3: CASSRGHNPSSYEQYF. CDR3 bases: TGTGCCAGCAGCAGGGGGCACAATCCGAGCTCCTACGAGCAGTACTTC. The chain couples TRBV7-6 to TRBJ2-7; TRBD1 agrees at 7 bases. This CDR3 has 16 residues. V was clipped by 5 bases and J by 0 bases; unmatched bases: 10. From germline, CDR1 is SGHVS and CDR2 FNYEAQ.

The chain recombines TRBV6-1 with TRBJ1-5, with D unclear. The length of the CDR3 is 13 residues. Germline lookup yields CDR1 MNHNS and CDR2 SASEGT. Trimming shortened V by 6 bases and J by 10 bases, and 16 bases separated the two germline ends. CDR3 coding DNA: TGTGCCAGCAGATTAAACGGGCCGCAACCCCAGCATTTT. Translated: CASRLNGPQPQHF.

The table lists this clone with a count of one. This chain links TRBV5-1 with TRBJ1-6; D gene uncertain. Trimming left V 0 bases short and J 0 bases short, with 10 bases between. CDR3 length equals 17 residues. Germline values: CDR1 SGHRS, CDR2 YFSETQ. The CDR3 sequence: CASSLGRSSSYNSPLHF. CDR3 DNA: TGCGCCAGCAGCTTGGGCAGGTCCAGCTCCTATAATTCACCCCTCCACTTT.

The V and J genes are TRBV9 and TRBJ1-4; D is unclear. The CDR3 runs to 11 residues. Trimming removed 4 bases from V and 7 bases from J, with 5 bases in between. Germline V gene lookup returns CDR1 SGDLS and CDR2 YYNGEE. The CDR3 DNA follows: TGTGCCAGCAGCTTAACTGAAAAACTGTTTTTT. Encoded protein: CASSLTEKLFF.

In this sample, this clone turned up once. The chain recombines TRBV4-1 with TRBJ2-3; D ambiguous. Germline values: CDR1 MGHRA, CDR2 YSYEKL. CDR3 length equals 14 residues. V lost 2 bases, J lost 7 bases, and 13 bases lay in between. In DNA form, the CDR3 reads TGCGCCAGCAGCCAACTCCTTGAGGATAATACGCAGTATTTT. Its translation is CASSQLLEDNTQYF.

Only one count was recorded for this clone. Here the CDR3 reads CASSPSSSGSNQPQHF. As DNA, the CDR3 is TGTGCCAGCAGCCCTTCCTCTTCGGGGAGCAATCAGCCCCAGCATTTT. The chain joins TRBV6-6 to TRBJ1-5, with no clear D. The germline gives CDR1 MNHNY, CDR2 SVGAGI (reference sequence). V gave up 6 bases and J gave up 1 base, with 16 bases separating them. The CDR3 runs 16 residues.

The chain recombines TRBV2 with TRBJ2-7; 7 bases fit TRBD2. The germline CDR1 and CDR2 sequences are SNHLY and FYNNEI. The CDR3 is 15 residues long. Germline trimming cut 9 bases from V and 2 bases from J; bases unmatched to any gene: 13. Here the CDR3 reads CASGPLAGRAYEQYF. The CDR3 DNA reads as TGTGCCAGTGGACCTCTGGCAGGGAGGGCCTACGAGCAGTACTTC.

This sequence joins TRBV9 and TRBJ2-2, with D perhaps matching TRBD1 (7 bases). This CDR3 comprises 15 residues. The V gene lost 2 bases and the J gene lost 3 bases, with 11 bases spanning the gap. The V gene's germline CDR1 is SGDLS and CDR2 YYNGEE. The CDR3 DNA sequence: TGTGCCAGCAGCGTTGGCAGGGGGGACACCGGGGAGCTGTTTTTT. Its translation is CASSVGRGDTGELFF.

The rearrangement joins TRBV6-6 to TRBJ2-1; D is tentatively TRBD1 or TRBD2 (5 bases each). The CDR3 covers 14 residues. The ends were cut back, 7 bases at V and 7 bases at J, with 17 bases in the middle. Germline V gene data show CDR1 as MNHNY and CDR2 as SVGAGI (reference sequence). CDR3 sequence reads: CASKMTDRENEQFF. Written as DNA, the CDR3 is TGTGCCAGCAAGATGACAGATCGGGAAAATGAGCAGTTCTTC.

V is TRBV30 and J is TRBJ2-7; 12 bases are shared with TRBD2. CDR1 and CDR2 (germline): GTSNPN, SVGIG (reference sequence). Unmatched junction bases numbered 4, after V lost 3 bases and J lost 4 bases. This CDR3 contains 14 residues. The CDR3 bases are TGTGCCTGGAGCCCCGGGACTAGCGGGTACGAGCAGTACTTC. It yields the protein CAWSPGTSGYEQYF.

The chain is built from TRBV30 and TRBJ1-1; D remains unclear. Looked up from germline, CDR1 is GTSNPN and CDR2 is SVGIG (reference sequence). This CDR3 has 13 residues. V was shortened by 3 bases and J by 1 base, with 9 bases between the two germline ends. The CDR3 loop is CAWREDGNTEAFF. The CDR3 nucleotides read TGTGCCTGGAGGGAGGACGGGAACACTGAAGCTTTCTTT.

This chain uses TRBV6-5 with TRBJ1-6; 7 bases fit TRBD1. From germline, CDR1 is MNHEY and CDR2 SVGAGI. V shed 2 bases and J 13 bases; nucleotides not matched to a gene: 8. This CDR3 spans 14 amino acids. Here the CDR3 reads CASSYGQGVAPLHF. CDR3 nucleotides: TGTGCCAGCAGTTACGGGCAGGGGGTCGCGCCCCTCCACTTT.

The rearrangement links TRBV5-4 to TRBJ2-7; D may be TRBD1 or TRBD2 (5 bases each). Germline assignment: CDR1 SGHNT and CDR2 YYREEE (reference sequence). The CDR3 totals 14 residues. The V end lost 3 bases, the J end lost 2 bases, and 12 bases lay between the germline ends. The CDR3 sequence: CASSSWDGPYEQYF. In DNA, the CDR3 is TGTGCCAGCAGCTCGTGGGACGGACCCTACGAGCAGTACTTC.

The rearrangement links TRBV7-8 to TRBJ2-5, with TRBD1 identical over 7 bases. The V segment lost 2 bases and the J segment 5 bases; nucleotides outside the gene matches: 2. Germline V gives CDR1 SGHVS, CDR2 FQNEAQ. The CDR3 totals 13 residues. The CDR3 region is CASSLSRGETQYF. In DNA, the CDR3 is TGTGCCAGCAGCTTAAGCAGGGGGGAGACCCAGTACTTC.

This clone is a singleton in its sample. The J gene is TRBJ2-3, the V gene TRBV5-4; D uncertain. V was trimmed by 0 bases and J by 7 bases, leaving 3 bases between them. CDR1 is SGHNT, CDR2 YYREEE, per germline (reference sequence). The length of the CDR3 is 11 residues. The CDR3 protein is CASSLENTQYF. For the CDR3, the DNA is TGTGCCAGCAGCTTGGAAAATACGCAGTATTTT.

The J gene is TRBJ2-5, the V gene TRBV15; TRBD1 agrees at 7 bases. Per germline, CDR1 LNHNV and CDR2 YYDKDF (reference sequence). The CDR3 spans 14 residues. The trim removed 0 bases at V and 5 bases at J, leaving 3 bases unmatched. The CDR3 bases are TGTGCCACCAGCAGAGACAGGGGGTGGGAGACCCAGTACTTC. Translating it yields CATSRDRGWETQYF.

The chain carries TRBV28 and TRBJ2-5; tentatively, D is TRBD2 (5 bases). The end of the DNA aligns better with TRBJ2-7, so the J call may be wrong. This CDR3 region has 14 residues. Germline loops: CDR1 MDHEN, CDR2 SYDVKM. CDR3 protein: CASSSPDSAYEQYF. CDR3 coding DNA: TGTGCCAGCAGCTCACCGGACTCCGCCTACGAGCAGTACTTC.